This T cell receptor (beta chain) emerged from a study of blood T cell repertoires in COVID-19. Across the study: Sites in the United States, Italy and Spain provided acute and convalescent COVID-19 samples.

Data came from immunoSEQ multiplex PCR; TCRdb stores just in-frame clones and leaves some out. The repertoire holds about 190,000 clones, with 78% as singletons. This clone was counted a few times. Sequenced input: peripheral blood. The receptor was derived from a woman at least 80 years old with active or convalescent COVID-19.

CDR3 region: CASKQTSGGTYEQYF. DNA for the CDR3: TGTGCCAGCAAACAGACTAGCGGGGGGACCTACGAGCAGTACTTC. V usage is TRBV27 and J usage is TRBJ2-7; 13 nucleotides match TRBD2. Trimming cost V 7 bases and J 2 bases; bases outside gene matches: 5. The germline V gene encodes CDR1 MNHEY and CDR2 SMNVEV (reference sequence). The CDR3 runs to 15 residues.